This T cell receptor beta chain is drawn from a study of cytomegalovirus exposure and HLA in healthy donors. Germline CDR1 and CDR2: SGDLS and YYNGEE. CDR3 length equals 15 residues. The V end lost 0 bases, the J end lost 0 bases, and 7 bases lay between the germline ends. PCR involved 60 Vbeta and 13 Jbeta primers. Only in-frame clones appear in the TCRdb table, and some are missing; sequencing was by immunoSEQ multiplex PCR. The listing records 130,000 or so clones. This clonotype originated in a woman aged 18-29 years in good health and CMV-seronegative. V gene TRBV9 combines with J gene TRBJ1-3; no clear D. Input material: PBMCs. CDR3 DNA sequence: TGTGCCAGCAGCGTAGCCAGTTACTCTGGAAACACCATATATTTT. This sequence encodes CASSVASYSGNTIYF.